These 7 T cell receptor beta chains share one sample of origin, sequenced in a study of blood T cells in healthy people across ages. Primed by a sample-barcoded 5' primer and a J-beta primer mix, a second PCR proceeded for roughly 7 to 11 cycles. Each CDR3 protein is one row after TCRdb ran MiXCR on the 5' RACE reads. The sample holds about 280,000 distinct CDR3 sequences, about 25% seen once. The specimen was blood. These receptors all stem from a woman aged 70-85 years in good health.

This clonotype has just a few counts. Its ends do not fully match the called genes, so a read error is possible. This chain joins TRBV3-1 and TRBJ2-1, with 7 bases fitting TRBD2. CDR1 and CDR2 from the germline V gene are LGHDT and YNNKEL (reference sequence). This CDR3 comprises 17 residues. The CDR3 DNA reads TGTGCCAGCAGCCAAGACTCGACTAGCAGCTCCTACAGTGAGCAGTTCTTC. This codes for CASSQDSTSSSYSEQFF.

This clonotype was detected a few times. The rearrangement joins TRBV20-1 to TRBJ2-7; D possibly uses TRBD1 or TRBD2 (6 bases each). The CDR3 length is 16 residues. Germline lookup yields CDR1 DFQATT and CDR2 SNEGSKA (reference sequence). V lost 2 bases and J 2 bases, leaving 19 bases between the germline ends. In DNA, the CDR3 is TGCAGTGCTAGAAAACCTAGGGGGGCAGCGGCCTACGAGCAGTACTTC. This translates into CSARKPRGAAAYEQYF.

The V call is TRBV20-1, the J call TRBJ2-5; 9 bases line up with TRBD2. The DNA end lines up better with TRBJ2-1; the J call may be wrong. The CDR3 is made up of 14 amino acids. In germline, CDR1 is DFQATT, CDR2 SNEGSKA (reference sequence). The CDR3 DNA is TGCAGTGCTAGGAAGGCGGGAGGGAGGTATGAGCAGTTCTTC. Its translation: CSARKAGGRYEQFF.

This clonotype was seen more than once but under ten times. The rearrangement links TRBV28 to TRBJ1-1; TRBD1 might be the D (6 bases). The germline V and J ends were trimmed by 3 bases and 8 bases, with 10 bases remaining between them. There are 12 residues in the CDR3. The V gene's germline CDR1 is MDHEN and CDR2 SYDVKM. DNA of the CDR3: TGTGCCAGCAGTTTGCCCCAGGGGGAAGCTTTCTTT. Translation gives CASSLPQGEAFF.

Details on this clonotype: At one of its ends the junction is not consistent with the germline gene, which may arise from a read error. This chain joins TRBV3-1 and TRBJ2-5; 12 bases match TRBD2. The CDR3 is made up of 14 amino acids. Germline CDR1 reads LGHDT; CDR2 reads YNNKEL (reference sequence). The DNA of the CDR3 is TGTGCCACCAGCCGACTAGCGGGAGATGAGACCCGGTACTTC. Encoded protein: CATSRLAGDETRYF.

Only a few counts were recorded for this clonotype. The chain carries TRBV5-1 and TRBJ1-2, with TRBD1 as a possible D gene (5 bases). The CDR3 runs to 14 residues. With 0 bases removed from V and 9 bases from J, the gap between germline ends came to 15 bases. CDR1 and CDR2 (germline): SGHRS, YFSETQ. CDR3: CASSLAQGTISYTF. CDR3 nucleotide sequence: TGCGCCAGCAGCTTGGCTCAGGGAACTATAAGCTACACCTTC.

This clonotype was counted only a few times. The V and J genes are TRBV24-1 and TRBJ2-5; weak D call: TRBD2 (6 bases). V dropped 5 bases and J dropped 5 bases, with 17 bases sitting between them. The CDR3 extends over 15 amino acids. The V gene's germline CDR1 is KGHDR and CDR2 SFDVKD. The CDR3 here is CATSAYGGSTETQYF. The CDR3 nucleotides are TGTGCCACCAGTGCGTATGGAGGGAGTACCGAGACCCAGTACTTC.